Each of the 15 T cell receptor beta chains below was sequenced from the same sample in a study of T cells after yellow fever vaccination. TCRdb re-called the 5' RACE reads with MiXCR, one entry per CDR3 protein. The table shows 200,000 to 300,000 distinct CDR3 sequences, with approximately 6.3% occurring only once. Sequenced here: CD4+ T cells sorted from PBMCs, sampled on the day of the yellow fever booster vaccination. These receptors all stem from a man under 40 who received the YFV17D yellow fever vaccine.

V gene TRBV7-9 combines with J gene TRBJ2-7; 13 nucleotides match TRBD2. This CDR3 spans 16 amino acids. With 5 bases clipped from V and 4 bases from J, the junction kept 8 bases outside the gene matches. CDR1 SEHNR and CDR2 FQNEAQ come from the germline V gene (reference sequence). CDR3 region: CASSIIRLAGGYEQYF. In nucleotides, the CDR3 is TGTGCCAGCAGCATCATTCGACTAGCGGGAGGTTACGAGCAGTACTTC.

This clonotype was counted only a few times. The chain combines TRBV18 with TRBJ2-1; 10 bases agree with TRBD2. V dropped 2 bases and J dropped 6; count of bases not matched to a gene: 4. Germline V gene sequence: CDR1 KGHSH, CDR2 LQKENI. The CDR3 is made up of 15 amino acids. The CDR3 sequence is CASSPGLADSNEQFF. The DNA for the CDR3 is TGTGCCAGCTCACCAGGACTAGCGGACTCCAATGAGCAGTTCTTC.

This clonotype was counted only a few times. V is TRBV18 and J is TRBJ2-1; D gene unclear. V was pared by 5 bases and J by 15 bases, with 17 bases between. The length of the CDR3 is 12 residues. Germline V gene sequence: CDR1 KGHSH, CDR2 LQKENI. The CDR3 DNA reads TGTGCCAGCTCATCCGGCTTCATCGGCGCGTTCTTC. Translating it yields CASSSGFIGAFF.

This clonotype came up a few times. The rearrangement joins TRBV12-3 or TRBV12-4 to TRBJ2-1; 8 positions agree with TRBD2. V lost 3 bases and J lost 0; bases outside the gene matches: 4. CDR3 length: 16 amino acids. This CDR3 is CASSFIAGSSYNEQFF. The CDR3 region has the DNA TGTGCCAGCAGTTTTATAGCGGGGAGCTCCTACAATGAGCAGTTCTTC.

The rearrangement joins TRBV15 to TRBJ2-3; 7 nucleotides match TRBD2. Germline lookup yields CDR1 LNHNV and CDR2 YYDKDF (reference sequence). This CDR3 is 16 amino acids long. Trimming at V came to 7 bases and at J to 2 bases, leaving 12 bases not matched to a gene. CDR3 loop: CATTRVGGRPTDTQYF. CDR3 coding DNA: TGTGCCACCACCAGGGTGGGCGGGAGACCCACAGATACGCAGTATTTT.

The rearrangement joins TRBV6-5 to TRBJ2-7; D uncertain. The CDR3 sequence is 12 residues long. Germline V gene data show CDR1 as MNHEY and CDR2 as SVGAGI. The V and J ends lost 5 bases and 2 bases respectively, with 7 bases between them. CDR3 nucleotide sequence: TGTGCCAGCAGTCCAGCCCCCTACGAGCAGTACTTC. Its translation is CASSPAPYEQYF.

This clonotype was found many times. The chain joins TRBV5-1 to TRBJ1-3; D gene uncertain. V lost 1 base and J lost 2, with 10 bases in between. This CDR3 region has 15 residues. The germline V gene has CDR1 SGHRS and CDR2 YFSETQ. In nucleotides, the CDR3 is TGCGCCAGCAGCTTGAACGTAGAAGCTGGAAACACCATATATTTT. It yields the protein CASSLNVEAGNTIYF.

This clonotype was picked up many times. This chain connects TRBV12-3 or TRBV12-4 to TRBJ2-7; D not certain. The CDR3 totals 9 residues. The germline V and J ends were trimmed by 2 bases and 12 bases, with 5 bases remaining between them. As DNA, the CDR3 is TGTGCCAGCAGTTTACTGGTGTACTTC. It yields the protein CASSLLVYF.

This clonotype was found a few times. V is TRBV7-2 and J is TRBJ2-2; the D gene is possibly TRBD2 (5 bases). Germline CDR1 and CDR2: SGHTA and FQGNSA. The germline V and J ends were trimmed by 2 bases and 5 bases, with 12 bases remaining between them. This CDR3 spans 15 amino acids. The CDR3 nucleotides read TGTGCCAGCAGCTTAAGTCGGACGGGGACCGGGGAGCTGTTTTTT. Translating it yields CASSLSRTGTGELFF.

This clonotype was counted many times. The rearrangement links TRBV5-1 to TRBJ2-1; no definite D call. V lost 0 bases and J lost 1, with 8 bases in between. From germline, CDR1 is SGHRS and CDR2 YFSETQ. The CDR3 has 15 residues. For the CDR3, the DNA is TGCGCCAGCAGCTTGGGTGTTGGTTCCTACAATGAGCAGTTCTTC. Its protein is CASSLGVGSYNEQFF.

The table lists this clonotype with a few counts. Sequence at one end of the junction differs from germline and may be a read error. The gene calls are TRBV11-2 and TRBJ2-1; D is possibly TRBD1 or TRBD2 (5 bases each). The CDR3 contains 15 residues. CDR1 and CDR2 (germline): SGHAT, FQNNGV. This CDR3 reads CASSSRGANPNEKFF. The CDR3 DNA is TGTGCCAGCAGCTCCCGGGGCGCCAATCCCAATGAGAAGTTCTTC.

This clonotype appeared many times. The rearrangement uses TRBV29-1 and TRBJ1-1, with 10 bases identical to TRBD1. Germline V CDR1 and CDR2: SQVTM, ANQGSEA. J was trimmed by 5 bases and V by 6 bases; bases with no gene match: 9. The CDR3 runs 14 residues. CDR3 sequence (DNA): TGCAGCGTCCTCCGGGACAGGGGAAGTACTGAAGCTTTCTTT. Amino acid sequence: CSVLRDRGSTEAFF.

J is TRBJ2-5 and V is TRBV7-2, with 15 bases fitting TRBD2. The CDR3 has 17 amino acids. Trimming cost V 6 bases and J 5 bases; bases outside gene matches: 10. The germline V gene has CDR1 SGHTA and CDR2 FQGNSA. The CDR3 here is CASSPGLAGGLRETQYF. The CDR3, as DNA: TGTGCCAGCAGTCCGGGACTAGCGGGAGGCCTCCGGGAGACCCAGTACTTC.

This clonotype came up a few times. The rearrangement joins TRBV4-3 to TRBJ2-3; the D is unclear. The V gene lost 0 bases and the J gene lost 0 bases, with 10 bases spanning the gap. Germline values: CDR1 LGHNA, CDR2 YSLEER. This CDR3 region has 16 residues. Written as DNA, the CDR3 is TGCGCCAGCAGCCAAGATTACGGACCCAGCACAGATACGCAGTATTTT. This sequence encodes CASSQDYGPSTDTQYF.

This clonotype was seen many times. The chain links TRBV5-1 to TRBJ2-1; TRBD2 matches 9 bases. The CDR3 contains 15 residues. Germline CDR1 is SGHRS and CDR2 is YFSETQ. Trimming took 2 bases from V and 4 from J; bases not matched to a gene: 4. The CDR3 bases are TGCGCCAGCAGCTTCCCTAGCGGGATGTACAATGAGCAGTTCTTC. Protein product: CASSFPSGMYNEQFF.